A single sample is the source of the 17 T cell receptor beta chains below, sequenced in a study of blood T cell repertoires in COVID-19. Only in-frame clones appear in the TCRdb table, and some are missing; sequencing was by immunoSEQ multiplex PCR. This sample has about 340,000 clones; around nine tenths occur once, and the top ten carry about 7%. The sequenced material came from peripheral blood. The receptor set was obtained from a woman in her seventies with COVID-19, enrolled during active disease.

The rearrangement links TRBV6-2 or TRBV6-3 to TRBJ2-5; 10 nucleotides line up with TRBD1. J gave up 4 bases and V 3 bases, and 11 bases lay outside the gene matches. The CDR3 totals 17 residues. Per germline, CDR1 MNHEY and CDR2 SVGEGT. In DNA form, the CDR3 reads TGTGCCAGCAGTTATCTGGGACAGGGGATTCTGTCAGAGACCCAGTACTTC. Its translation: CASSYLGQGILSETQYF.

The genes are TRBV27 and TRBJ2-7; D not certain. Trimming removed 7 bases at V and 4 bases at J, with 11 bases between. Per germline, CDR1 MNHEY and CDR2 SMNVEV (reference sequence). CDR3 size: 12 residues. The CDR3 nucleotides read TGTGCCAGCACCTCGGTCTTATACGAGCAGTACTTC. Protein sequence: CASTSVLYEQYF.

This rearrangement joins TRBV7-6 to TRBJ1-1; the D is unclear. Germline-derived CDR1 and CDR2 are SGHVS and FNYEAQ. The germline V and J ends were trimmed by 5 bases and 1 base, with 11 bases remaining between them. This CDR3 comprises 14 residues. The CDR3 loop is CASSLSGRNTEAFF. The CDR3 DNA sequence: TGTGCCAGCAGCCTATCGGGTCGGAACACTGAAGCTTTCTTT.

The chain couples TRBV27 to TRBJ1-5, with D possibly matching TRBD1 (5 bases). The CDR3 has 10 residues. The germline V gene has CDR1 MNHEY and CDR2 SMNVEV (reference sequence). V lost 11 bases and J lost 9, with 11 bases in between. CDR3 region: CAPGPSPQHF. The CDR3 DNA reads TGTGCCCCAGGGCCATCGCCCCAGCATTTT.

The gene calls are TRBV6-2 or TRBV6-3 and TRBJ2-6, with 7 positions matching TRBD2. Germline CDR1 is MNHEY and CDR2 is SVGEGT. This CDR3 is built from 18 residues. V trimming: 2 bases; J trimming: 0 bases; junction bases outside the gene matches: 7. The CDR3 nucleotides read TGTGCCAGCAGTTACATTGCTAGCGGTTACTCTGGGGCCAACGTCCTGACTTTC. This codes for CASSYIASGYSGANVLTF.

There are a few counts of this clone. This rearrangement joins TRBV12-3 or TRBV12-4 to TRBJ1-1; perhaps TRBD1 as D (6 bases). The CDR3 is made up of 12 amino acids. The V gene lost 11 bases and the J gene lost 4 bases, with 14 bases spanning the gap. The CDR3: CAAGTLSTEAFF. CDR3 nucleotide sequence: TGTGCCGCAGGGACACTCAGCACTGAAGCTTTCTTT.

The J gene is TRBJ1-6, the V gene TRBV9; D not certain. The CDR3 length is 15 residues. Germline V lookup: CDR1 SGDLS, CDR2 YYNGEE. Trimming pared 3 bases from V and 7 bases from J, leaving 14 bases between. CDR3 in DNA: TGTGCCAGCAGCGCCTCGGGAAATCAGAATTCACCCCTCCACTTT. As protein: CASSASGNQNSPLHF. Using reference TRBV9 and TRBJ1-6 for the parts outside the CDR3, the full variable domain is DSGVTQTPKHLITATGQRVTLRCSPRSGDLSVYWYQQSLDQGLQFLIQYYNGEERAKGNILERFSAQQFPDLHSELNLSSLELGDSALYFCASSASGNQNSPLHFGNGTRLTVT.

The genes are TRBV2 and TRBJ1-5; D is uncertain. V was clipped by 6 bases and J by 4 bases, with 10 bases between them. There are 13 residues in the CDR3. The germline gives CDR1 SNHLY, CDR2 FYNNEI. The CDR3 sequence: CASSDQRNQPQHF. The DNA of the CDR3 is TGTGCCAGCAGCGACCAGAGGAATCAGCCCCAGCATTTT.

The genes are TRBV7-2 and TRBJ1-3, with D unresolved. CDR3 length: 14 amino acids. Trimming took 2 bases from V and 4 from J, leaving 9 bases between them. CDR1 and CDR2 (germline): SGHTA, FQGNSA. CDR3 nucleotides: TGTGCCAGCAGCTTATTCGAAGCAGGAAACACCATATATTTT. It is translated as CASSLFEAGNTIYF. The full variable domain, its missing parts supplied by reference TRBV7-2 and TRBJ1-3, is GAGVSQSPSNKVTEKGKDVELRCDPISGHTALYWYRQSLGQGLEFLIYFQGNSAPDKSGLPSDRFSAERTGGSVSTLTIQRTQQEDSAVYLCASSLFEAGNTIYFGEGSWLTVV.

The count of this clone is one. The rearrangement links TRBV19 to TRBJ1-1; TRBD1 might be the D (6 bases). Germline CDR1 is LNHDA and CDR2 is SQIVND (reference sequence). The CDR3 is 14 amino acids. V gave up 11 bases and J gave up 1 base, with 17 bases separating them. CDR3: CASTPGHQNTEAFF. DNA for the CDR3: TGTGCCTCAACTCCGGGACACCAGAACACTGAAGCTTTCTTT.

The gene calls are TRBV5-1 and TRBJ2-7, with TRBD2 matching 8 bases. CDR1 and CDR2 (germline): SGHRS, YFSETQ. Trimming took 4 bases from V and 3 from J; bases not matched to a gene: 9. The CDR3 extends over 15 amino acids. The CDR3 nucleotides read TGCGCCAGCAGCCCGACTCGGGGGGGAAACTACGAGCAGTACTTC. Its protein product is CASSPTRGGNYEQYF.

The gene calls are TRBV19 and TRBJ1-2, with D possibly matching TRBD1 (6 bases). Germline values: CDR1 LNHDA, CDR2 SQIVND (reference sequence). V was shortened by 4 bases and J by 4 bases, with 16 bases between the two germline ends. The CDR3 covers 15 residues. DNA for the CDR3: TGTGCCAGTAGTACCGCCGACAGGTTCTTCTATGGCTACACCTTC. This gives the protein CASSTADRFFYGYTF. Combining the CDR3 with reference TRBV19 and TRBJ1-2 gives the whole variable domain DGGITQSPKYLFRKEGQNVTLSCEQNLNHDAMYWYRQDPGQGLRLIYYSQIVNDFQKGDIAEGYSVSREKKESFPLTVTSAQKNPTAFYLCASSTADRFFYGYTFGSGTRLTVV.

The CDR3 loop reads CASSVGQGDTGELFF. CDR3 bases: TGTGCCAGCAGCGTCGGACAGGGGGACACCGGGGAGCTGTTTTTT. V and J are TRBV9 and TRBJ2-2, with 10 bases that match TRBD1. CDR3 length: 15 amino acids. In germline, CDR1 is SGDLS, CDR2 YYNGEE. With 2 bases clipped from V and 3 bases from J, the junction kept 1 base outside the gene matches.

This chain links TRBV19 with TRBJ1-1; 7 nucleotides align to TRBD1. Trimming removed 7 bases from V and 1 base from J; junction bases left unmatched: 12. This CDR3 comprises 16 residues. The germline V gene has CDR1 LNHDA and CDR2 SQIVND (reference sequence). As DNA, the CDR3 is TGTGCCAGTAAACAGGGGATCCGCAGACAGAACACTGAAGCTTTCTTT. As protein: CASKQGIRRQNTEAFF. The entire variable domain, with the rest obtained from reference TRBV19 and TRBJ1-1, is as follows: DGGITQSPKYLFRKEGQNVTLSCEQNLNHDAMYWYRQDPGQGLRLIYYSQIVNDFQKGDIAEGYSVSREKKESFPLTVTSAQKNPTAFYLCASKQGIRRQNTEAFFGQGTRLTVV.

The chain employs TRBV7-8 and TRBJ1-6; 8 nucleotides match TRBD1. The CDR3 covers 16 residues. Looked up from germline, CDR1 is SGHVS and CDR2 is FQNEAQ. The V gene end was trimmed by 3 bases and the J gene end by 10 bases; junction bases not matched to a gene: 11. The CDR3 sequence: CASSLEDRADRSPLHF. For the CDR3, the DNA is TGTGCCAGCAGCTTGGAGGACAGGGCCGATAGATCACCCCTCCACTTT.

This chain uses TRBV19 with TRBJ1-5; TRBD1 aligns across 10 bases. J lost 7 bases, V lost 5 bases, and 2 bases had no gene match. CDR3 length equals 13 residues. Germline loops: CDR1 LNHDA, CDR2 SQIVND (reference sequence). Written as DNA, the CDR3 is TGTGCCAGTAGTCTGGACAGGGGGCAGCCCCAGCATTTT. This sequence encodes CASSLDRGQPQHF.

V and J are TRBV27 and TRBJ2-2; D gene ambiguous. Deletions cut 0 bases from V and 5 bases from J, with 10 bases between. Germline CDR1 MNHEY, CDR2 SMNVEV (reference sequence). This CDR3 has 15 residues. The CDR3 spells CASSLSSYVTGELFF. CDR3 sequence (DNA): TGTGCCAGCAGTTTATCGAGTTATGTGACCGGGGAGCTGTTTTTT.